Following are 21 T cell receptor beta chains from one sample sequenced in a study of response to subunit inactivated influenza vaccine (dated by TCRdb to between 2018 and 2020). Library creation used RT-PCR. Instrument on record: Illumina HiSeq 2500. Through fastp at Q25 and MiXCR, TCRdb rebuilt clones from the public reads, retaining in-frame beta chains. Rows merge per CDR3 protein into single entries with the most common DNA and genes. The sample table holds around 520,000 distinct CDR3 sequences, of which approximately 12% were seen once. The top ten hold around 9.6% of the sample. Here the sequenced sample was PBMCs from blood, taken on the day of vaccination. These receptor sequences come from a man in his forties or fifties who received an inactivated influenza vaccine. Donor details come from another sample of the same person, matched by shared clones.

The V gene is TRBV23-1, the J gene TRBJ2-1; TRBD2 agrees at 9 bases. TRBV23-1 is an ORF; its function is uncertain. This CDR3 has 18 residues. V shed 5 bases, J shed 6 bases, and the junction held 17 bases outside the gene matches. As DNA, the CDR3 is TGCGCCAGCAGTGGGGGGACTAGCAACCGTCCTCGGATCAATGAGCAGTTCTTC. Amino acids: CASSGGTSNRPRINEQFF.

This clonotype was detected only a few times. This chain links TRBV7-9 with TRBJ2-2; D may be TRBD1 (6 bases). This CDR3 is 13 amino acids long. Germline V gene data show CDR1 as SEHNR and CDR2 as FQNEAQ (reference sequence). V lost 6 bases and J lost 15, with 20 bases in between. The DNA for the CDR3 is TGTGCCAGCAGTTCCGATGTTGGGGGCAAGGTGTTTTTT. Its translation is CASSSDVGGKVFF.

The V and J genes are TRBV10-3 and TRBJ2-2; either TRBD1 or TRBD2 may fit D (5 bases each). The CDR3 spans 14 residues. V was trimmed by 6 bases and J by 4 bases, leaving 12 bases between them. Per germline, CDR1 ENHRY and CDR2 SYGVKD. The CDR3 nucleotides are TGTGCCATCAGACGGGATGGGGCCACCGGGGAGCTGTTTTTT. Translating it yields CAIRRDGATGELFF.

The CDR3: CASSLAPGGEQPQHF. The CDR3 nucleotides are TGCGCCAGCAGCTTGGCCCCAGGGGGAGAACAGCCCCAGCATTTT. The chain carries TRBV5-1 and TRBJ1-5, with TRBD1 identical over 7 bases. CDR3 length: 15 residues. V was pared by 0 bases and J by 7 bases, with 7 bases of the junction left unmatched. The germline CDR1 and CDR2 sequences are SGHRS and YFSETQ.

The V and J genes are TRBV15 and TRBJ1-5, with D possibly being TRBD1 (6 bases). The V gene's germline CDR1 is LNHNV and CDR2 YYDKDF (reference sequence). V lost 0 bases, J lost 4 bases, and 10 bases lay in between. The CDR3 has 15 residues. CDR3 sequence (DNA): TGTGCCACCAGCAGAGATAGGGGGGCGAATCAGCCCCAGCATTTT. The encoded protein is CATSRDRGANQPQHF.

The V gene is TRBV5-1, the J gene TRBJ2-5, with a tentative D call TRBD2 (5 bases). The V gene lost 5 bases and the J gene lost 2 bases, with 10 bases spanning the gap. This CDR3 comprises 13 residues. Germline lookup yields CDR1 SGHRS and CDR2 YFSETQ. The CDR3: CASRGSPQETQYF. The CDR3 nucleotides are TGCGCCAGCAGGGGGAGCCCTCAAGAGACCCAGTACTTC.

This clonotype has more than one count but fewer than ten. The rearrangement joins TRBV20-1 to TRBJ2-7; D gene ambiguous. The V end lost 0 bases, the J end lost 3 bases, and 15 bases lay between the germline ends. Germline loops: CDR1 DFQATT, CDR2 SNEGSKA (reference sequence). The CDR3 covers 15 residues. The CDR3 reads CSARDLDRAYYEQYF. CDR3 DNA sequence: TGCAGTGCTAGAGATTTGGACCGTGCATACTACGAGCAGTACTTC.

The chain recombines TRBV18 with TRBJ2-7, with D perhaps matching TRBD1 or TRBD2 (5 bases each). Germline V gene data show CDR1 as KGHSH and CDR2 as LQKENI. V shed 3 bases and J shed 1 base, with 10 bases lying between them. The length of the CDR3 is 14 residues. The CDR3 region is CASSPGPRSYEQYF. The DNA of the CDR3 is TGTGCCAGCTCACCGGGACCTAGATCCTACGAGCAGTACTTC.

The chain employs TRBV7-9 and TRBJ2-7, with D perhaps assigned TRBD1 or TRBD2 (5 bases each). Germline V gives CDR1 SEHNR, CDR2 FQNEAQ (reference sequence). CDR3 length: 14 amino acids. Trimming removed 2 bases at V and 4 bases at J, with 12 bases between. The CDR3 DNA sequence: TGTGCCAGCAGCTTACCGGGCAGGGAGTACGAGCAGTACTTC. Encoded protein: CASSLPGREYEQYF. Together with reference TRBV7-9 and TRBJ2-7, the CDR3 gives the full variable domain: DTGVSQNPRHKITKRGQNVTFRCDPISEHNRLYWYRQTLGQGPEFLTYFQNEAQLEKSRLLSDRFSAERPKGSFSTLEIQRTEQGDSAMYLCASSLPGREYEQYFGPGTRLTVT.

This clonotype was found many times. The chain links TRBV12-3 or TRBV12-4 to TRBJ2-5; D uncertain. The CDR3 extends over 13 amino acids. V was clipped by 3 bases and J by 1 base, with 6 bases between them. Written as DNA, the CDR3 is TGTGCCAGCAGTTTCGGGTTCCAAGAGACCCAGTACTTC. This translates into CASSFGFQETQYF.

Only a few counts were recorded for this clonotype. The chain couples TRBV7-8 to TRBJ2-7; tentative D call: TRBD1 (5 bases). The CDR3 runs to 15 residues. Trimming removed 6 bases at V and 0 bases at J, with 15 bases between. Germline-derived CDR1 and CDR2 are SGHVS and FQNEAQ. The DNA of the CDR3 is TGTGCCAGCAGTTCCACCAGGGTGAGCTCCTACGAGCAGTACTTC. This sequence encodes CASSSTRVSSYEQYF.

The rearrangement uses TRBV27 and TRBJ1-2; weak D call: TRBD1 (6 bases). The CDR3 loop spans 16 amino acids. CDR1 and CDR2 (germline): MNHEY, SMNVEV (reference sequence). V lost 4 bases, J lost 6 bases, and 21 bases lay in between. The DNA for the CDR3 is TGTGCCAGCAGTTCCCACTTGTTGCAGGGGTTGGATGGCTACACCTTC. It translates to CASSSHLLQGLDGYTF.

This clonotype has ten or more counts. This chain joins TRBV15 and TRBJ2-2, with 7 bases matching TRBD1. The CDR3 has 17 amino acids. V lost 5 bases to trimming and J lost 0 bases; unmatched junction nucleotides: 9. CDR1 is LNHNV and CDR2 is YYDKDF in the germline V gene (reference sequence). This CDR3 reads CATSWETGTANTGELFF. In nucleotides, the CDR3 is TGTGCCACCAGCTGGGAAACCGGGACAGCGAACACCGGGGAGCTGTTTTTT.

This clonotype was detected ten times or more. The chain is built from TRBV15 and TRBJ2-3, with 7 bases that match TRBD1. J was trimmed by 3 bases and V by 0 bases; bases with no gene match: 6. The CDR3 loop spans 16 amino acids. CDR1 is LNHNV, CDR2 YYDKDF, per germline (reference sequence). DNA of the CDR3: TGTGCCACCAGCAGAGAGAGGACAGGTTTAACAGATACGCAGTATTTT. Translated: CATSRERTGLTDTQYF.

The chain carries TRBV7-9 and TRBJ2-7, with a tentative D call TRBD2 (6 bases). Trimming took off 5 bases at V and 0 bases at J, with 14 bases between the two ends. This CDR3 has 15 amino acids. CDR1 is SEHNR and CDR2 is FQNEAQ in the germline V gene (reference sequence). The CDR3, as DNA: TGTGCCAGCAGCGCCAGGGCGGGGAGCTCCTACGAGCAGTACTTC. This translates into CASSARAGSSYEQYF.

This clonotype showed up just a few times. This chain uses TRBV7-2 with TRBJ2-5; 8 positions match TRBD1. The CDR3 has 13 residues. With V trimmed by 5 bases and J by 6 bases, 5 bases remained unmatched. The germline V gene has CDR1 SGHTA and CDR2 FQGNSA. This CDR3 is CASSGGQGQTQYF. CDR3 nucleotide sequence: TGTGCCAGCAGCGGTGGACAGGGTCAGACCCAGTACTTC. Full variable domain (missing parts from reference TRBV7-2 and TRBJ2-5): GAGVSQSPSNKVTEKGKDVELRCDPISGHTALYWYRQSLGQGLEFLIYFQGNSAPDKSGLPSDRFSAERTGGSVSTLTIQRTQQEDSAVYLCASSGGQGQTQYFGPGTRLLVL.

The chain employs TRBV12-3 or TRBV12-4 and TRBJ1-5; D is undetermined. V gave up 2 bases and J gave up 5 bases, with 10 bases separating them. This CDR3 has 14 amino acids. CDR3 residues: CASSLRRVDQPQHF. The CDR3, as DNA: TGTGCCAGCAGTTTAAGAAGGGTAGATCAGCCCCAGCATTTT.

This clonotype occurred a few times. CDR3 nucleotides: TGCGCCAGCAGCCAAGGGACAGCTCCGGGGGAGACCCAGTACTTC. Its protein is CASSQGTAPGETQYF. This sequence joins TRBV4-3 and TRBJ2-5; tentatively, D is TRBD1 (6 bases). V was shortened by 1 base and J by 5 bases, with 14 bases between the two germline ends. The germline V gene has CDR1 LGHNA and CDR2 YSLEER. This CDR3 has 15 residues.

The rearrangement uses TRBV11-1 and TRBJ2-3; 12 bases agree with TRBD2. The CDR3 runs 19 residues. Germline-derived CDR1 and CDR2 are SGHAT and FQDESV (reference sequence). Losses at the gene ends were 4 bases for V and 4 bases for J; bases not matched to a gene: 15. The CDR3 DNA follows: TGTGCCAGCAGCTCGACTAGGACTAGCGGGGCCACCATTGCAGATACGCAGTATTTT. This encodes CASSSTRTSGATIADTQYF. The complete variable domain, with remaining parts taken from reference TRBV11-1 and TRBJ2-3, reads EAEVAQSPRYKITEKSQAVAFWCDPISGHATLYWYRQILGQGPELLVQFQDESVVDDSQLPKDRFSAERLKGVDSTLKIQPAELGDSAMYLCASSSTRTSGATIADTQYFGPGTRLTVL.

This clonotype was counted at least ten times. The chain has TRBV6-2 or TRBV6-3 and TRBJ1-5; tentatively, D is TRBD1 (6 bases). V lost 8 bases and J lost 7, with 18 bases in between. This CDR3 is 14 amino acids long. Germline CDR1 MNHEY, CDR2 SVGEGT. DNA for the CDR3: TGTGCCAGCGGCGCGACAGGAGGGGTCCAGCCCCAGCATTTT. Protein sequence: CASGATGGVQPQHF.

This clonotype appeared many times. The gene calls are TRBV7-9 and TRBJ1-2; 11 bases match TRBD1. From germline, CDR1 is SEHNR and CDR2 FQNEAQ (reference sequence). There are 14 residues in the CDR3. The V segment lost 3 bases and the J segment 6 bases; nucleotides outside the gene matches: 3. CDR3 residues: CASSLGQGVDGYTF. CDR3 nucleotides: TGTGCCAGCAGCTTGGGACAGGGGGTTGATGGCTACACCTTC.